Listed below are T cell receptor beta chains from one sample, sequenced in a study of T-cell memory formation after mild COVID-19. TCRdb processed the 5' RACE reads anew with MiXCR; each CDR3 protein has one entry. The sample holds around 450,000 distinct CDR3 sequences, approximately 24% seen once. What was sequenced was PBMCs or a T cell subset sorted from them (not recorded which). The origin of the receptors is an adult woman who had mild COVID-19 (a few samples of this study predate the infection). Cell type and time point are not known. CDR3s include the opening cysteine and the closing phenylalanine or tryptophan. The D gene is left open where the match is weak. Clone sizes are given selectively: once, few, many, or a class where the clone is expanded.

clone_size: few
v_call: TRBV6-6
j_call: TRBJ1-1
d_call: -
cdr3_nt: TGTGCCAGCAGGCGTATAGTGAACACTGAAGCTTTCTTT
cdr3_aa: CASRRIVNTEAFF

clone_size: few
v_call: TRBV15
j_call: TRBJ2-2
d_call: -
cdr3_nt: TGTGCCACCACCGTCGAGGCGGCGGACACCGGGGAGCTGTTTTTT
cdr3_aa: CATTVEAADTGELFF

clone_size: -
v_call: TRBV18
j_call: TRBJ2-1
d_call: -
cdr3_nt: TGTGCCAGCTCAGTCGTTGCCGGTGAGCAGTTCTTC
cdr3_aa: CASSVVAGEQFF

clone_size: many
v_call: TRBV20-1
j_call: TRBJ2-1
d_call: TRBD2
cdr3_nt: TGCAGTGCTAGAGATCGGGCTAGCGGGTTAGTCTACAATGAGCAGTTCTTC
cdr3_aa: CSARDRASGLVYNEQFF

clone_size: -
v_call: TRBV7-6
j_call: TRBJ1-1
d_call: -
cdr3_nt: TGTGCCAGCAGCCCCTCTGCAGGGGTGGACACTGGAGCTTTCTTT
cdr3_aa: CASSPSAGVDTGAFF

clone_size: few
v_call: TRBV29-1
j_call: TRBJ1-1
d_call: -
cdr3_nt: TGCAGCGTTGAAGATGGGGGGCCGGGGACTGAAGCTTTCTTT
cdr3_aa: CSVEDGGPGTEAFF

clone_size: -
v_call: TRBV7-9
j_call: TRBJ2-7
d_call: -
cdr3_nt: TGTGCCAGCAGCTCCCAGGCAGACTCAAAGTACTTC
cdr3_aa: CASSSQADSKYF

clone_size: few
v_call: TRBV5-5
j_call: TRBJ1-4
d_call: TRBD1
cdr3_nt: TGTGCCAGCAGCTTCGGGGACAGGGTGAATGAAAAACTGTTTTTT
cdr3_aa: CASSFGDRVNEKLFF

clone_size: -
v_call: TRBV30
j_call: TRBJ1-5
d_call: -
cdr3_nt: TGTGCCTGGAGCACCACAGGAACGGAGCCCCAGCATTTT
cdr3_aa: CAWSTTGTEPQHF

clone_size: few
v_call: TRBV29-1
j_call: TRBJ2-7
d_call: TRBD1
cdr3_nt: TGCAGCGTTGTGGACAGGGGTACCTACGAGCAGTACTTC
cdr3_aa: CSVVDRGTYEQYF

clone_size: few
v_call: TRBV3-1
j_call: TRBJ2-1
d_call: TRBD2
cdr3_nt: TGTGCCAGCAGCCAACAGATAGCGGGGAACGAGGAGCAGTTCTTC
cdr3_aa: CASSQQIAGNEEQFF

clone_size: -
v_call: TRBV6-2/TRBV6-3
j_call: TRBJ1-6
d_call: -
cdr3_nt: TGTGCCAGCAGTTACTCGGCAGTAGGTTCCCTCCACTTT
cdr3_aa: CASSYSAVGSLHF

clone_size: -
v_call: TRBV6-6
j_call: TRBJ2-2
d_call: -
cdr3_nt: TGTGCCAGCAGTCAGGACCGCCACTTGGAGCTGTTTTTT
cdr3_aa: CASSQDRHLELFF

clone_size: -
v_call: TRBV30
j_call: TRBJ1-2
d_call: TRBD1
cdr3_nt: TGTGCCTGGAGTGCTGGGGCGAGGGGGCACTATGGCTACACCTTC
cdr3_aa: CAWSAGARGHYGYTF

clone_size: -
v_call: TRBV19
j_call: TRBJ1-2
d_call: -
cdr3_nt: TGTGCCAGTAGTCCCGTCGGCAGGGACTATGGCTACACCTTC
cdr3_aa: CASSPVGRDYGYTF

clone_size: many
v_call: TRBV12-3/TRBV12-4
j_call: TRBJ2-2
d_call: -
cdr3_nt: TGTGCCAGCAGCCCCCTGGGGCCCGCTCCCGCCGGGGAGCTGTTTTTT
cdr3_aa: CASSPLGPAPAGELFF

clone_size: many
v_call: TRBV7-2
j_call: TRBJ1-5
d_call: -
cdr3_nt: TGTGCCAGCACCCCCGGGGGGGGAGGTCAGCCCCAGCATTTT
cdr3_aa: CASTPGGGGQPQHF

clone_size: few
v_call: TRBV6-1
j_call: TRBJ2-7
d_call: -
cdr3_nt: TGTGCCAGCACCCAGACCCCGGGGGAGCAGTACTTC
cdr3_aa: CASTQTPGEQYF

clone_size: few
v_call: TRBV11-3
j_call: TRBJ2-7
d_call: -
cdr3_nt: TGTGCCAGCAGCCGGGCAGGGGAGGGTTACGAGCAGTACTTC
cdr3_aa: CASSRAGEGYEQYF

clone_size: -
v_call: TRBV6-6
j_call: TRBJ1-2
d_call: TRBD1
cdr3_nt: TGTGCCAGCAGACTACCGGGACAGGGTCGCTATGGCTACACCTTC
cdr3_aa: CASRLPGQGRYGYTF

clone_size: -
v_call: TRBV3-1
j_call: TRBJ2-3
d_call: -
cdr3_nt: TGTGCCAGCAGCCAAGAACCGCCACGCCTTAGCACAGATACGCAGTATTTT
cdr3_aa: CASSQEPPRLSTDTQYF

clone_size: many
v_call: TRBV12-3/TRBV12-4
j_call: TRBJ2-5
d_call: TRBD2
cdr3_nt: TGTGCCAGCAGTCCTAGCGGGGGTGAGACCCAGTACTTC
cdr3_aa: CASSPSGGETQYF

clone_size: few
v_call: TRBV5-1
j_call: TRBJ1-1
d_call: -
cdr3_nt: TGCGCCAGCAGCTTAGGGCCCGAGGGGACTGAAGCTTTCTTT
cdr3_aa: CASSLGPEGTEAFF

clone_size: -
v_call: TRBV7-9
j_call: TRBJ2-3
d_call: -
cdr3_nt: TGTGCCAGCAGCTTAGACCCCGGGATGGCAGATACGCAGTATTTT
cdr3_aa: CASSLDPGMADTQYF

clone_size: -
v_call: TRBV12-3/TRBV12-4
j_call: TRBJ2-7
d_call: -
cdr3_nt: TGTGCCAGCAATCTGAGGCTGTCCTACGAGCAGTACTTC
cdr3_aa: CASNLRLSYEQYF

clone_size: few
v_call: TRBV20-1
j_call: TRBJ1-1
d_call: -
cdr3_nt: TGCTCACAATGGGACCCGGGGAGGAACACTGAAGCTTTCTTT
cdr3_aa: CSQWDPGRNTEAFF

clone_size: few
v_call: TRBV28
j_call: TRBJ1-5
d_call: -
cdr3_nt: TGTGCCAGCAGCCTACCTGGCTCGGGACGGCCTTTAAGGCCCCAGCATTTT
cdr3_aa: CASSLPGSGRPLRPQHF

clone_size: few
v_call: TRBV27
j_call: TRBJ2-7
d_call: TRBD2
cdr3_nt: TGTGCCAGCAGGTCGAGCGGGAGAAAAGGCGAGCAGTACTTC
cdr3_aa: CASRSSGRKGEQYF

clone_size: -
v_call: TRBV6-6
j_call: TRBJ1-2
d_call: -
cdr3_nt: TGTGCCAGCAGTTACTCGACATCCAGCATTCTAGGCTACACCTTC
cdr3_aa: CASSYSTSSILGYTF

clone_size: -
v_call: TRBV18
j_call: TRBJ2-1
d_call: -
cdr3_nt: TGTGCCAGCTCACCATCGGTAGGGACGGACGAGCAGTTCTTC
cdr3_aa: CASSPSVGTDEQFF

clone_size: few
v_call: TRBV19
j_call: TRBJ1-1
d_call: TRBD1
cdr3_nt: TGTGCCAGTAGCGCCGACAGGGGGCACACTGAAGCTTTCTTT
cdr3_aa: CASSADRGHTEAFF

clone_size: few
v_call: TRBV6-1
j_call: TRBJ2-7
d_call: -
cdr3_nt: TGTGCCAGCAGTGAACTCGGCAGCCCTCGCGAGCAGTACTTC
cdr3_aa: CASSELGSPREQYF

clone_size: few
v_call: TRBV15
j_call: TRBJ2-2
d_call: TRBD1
cdr3_nt: TGTGCCACCAGCCACAGGGGGTATAGAACCGGGGAGCTGTTTTTT
cdr3_aa: CATSHRGYRTGELFF

clone_size: many
v_call: TRBV7-3
j_call: TRBJ2-3
d_call: TRBD2
cdr3_nt: TGTGCCAGCAGCACCACTAGCGGGGGGACCACAGATACGCAGTATTTT
cdr3_aa: CASSTTSGGTTDTQYF

clone_size: few
v_call: TRBV7-9
j_call: TRBJ2-4
d_call: TRBD2
cdr3_nt: TGTGCCAGCAGCCGATTAGCGGGAGGGGCAAACATTCAGTACTTC
cdr3_aa: CASSRLAGGANIQYF

clone_size: once
v_call: TRBV4-1
j_call: TRBJ2-7
d_call: TRBD1
cdr3_nt: TGCGCCAGCAGCATACGACAGGGCATCGACGAGCAGTACTTC
cdr3_aa: CASSIRQGIDEQYF

clone_size: -
v_call: TRBV6-5
j_call: TRBJ2-7
d_call: -
cdr3_nt: TGTGCCAGCAGTTACAGCGGTCTGTTTAAGGGAGATGGGGTCTACGAGCAGTACTTC
cdr3_aa: CASSYSGLFKGDGVYEQYF

clone_size: -
v_call: TRBV7-2
j_call: TRBJ2-3
d_call: TRBD1
cdr3_nt: TGTGCCAGCAGCTCCCGGACAGGGCTCCATCGAACCACAGATACGCAGTATTTT
cdr3_aa: CASSSRTGLHRTTDTQYF

clone_size: few
v_call: TRBV14
j_call: TRBJ2-1
d_call: -
cdr3_nt: TGTGCCAGCAGCCAATTTTCCCCTCTGGAGATCGACTCCTACAATGAGCAGTTCTTC
cdr3_aa: CASSQFSPLEIDSYNEQFF

clone_size: few
v_call: TRBV11-3
j_call: TRBJ2-1
d_call: -
cdr3_nt: TGTGCCAGCAGCTTAGATCCAACCCCAGAGAATGAGCAGTTCTTC
cdr3_aa: CASSLDPTPENEQFF

clone_size: -
v_call: TRBV29-1
j_call: TRBJ2-3
d_call: TRBD1
cdr3_nt: TGCAGCGTTGTGCCACGCCGGGACAGTCTCACAGATACGCAGTATTTT
cdr3_aa: CSVVPRRDSLTDTQYF

clone_size: -
v_call: TRBV29-1
j_call: TRBJ2-7
d_call: TRBD2
cdr3_nt: TGCAGCGTTGAAGGGGGGGATTCACCTAGCGGCACCTACGAGCAGTACTTC
cdr3_aa: CSVEGGDSPSGTYEQYF

clone_size: few
v_call: TRBV4-2
j_call: TRBJ2-7
d_call: -
cdr3_nt: TGTGCCAGCAGCCAAGAAGAACGATACGAGCAGTACTTC
cdr3_aa: CASSQEERYEQYF

clone_size: few
v_call: TRBV7-2
j_call: TRBJ2-3
d_call: TRBD1
cdr3_nt: TGTGCCAGCAGCCCCTGGACAGGGTTCACAGATACGCAGTATTTT
cdr3_aa: CASSPWTGFTDTQYF

clone_size: -
v_call: TRBV6-5
j_call: TRBJ2-7
d_call: TRBD2
cdr3_nt: TGTGCCAGCAGTTACTCAACTAGCGGGAGGGCCTACGAGCAGTACTTC
cdr3_aa: CASSYSTSGRAYEQYF

clone_size: -
v_call: TRBV6-6
j_call: TRBJ2-3
d_call: TRBD2
cdr3_nt: TGTGCCAGCGTAGCGGGAGGGGCAGATACGCAGTATTTT
cdr3_aa: CASVAGGADTQYF

clone_size: few
v_call: TRBV18
j_call: TRBJ2-5
d_call: -
cdr3_nt: TGTGCCAGCTCACGGCTGTTACAAGAGACCCAGTACTTC
cdr3_aa: CASSRLLQETQYF

clone_size: -
v_call: TRBV29-1
j_call: TRBJ1-2
d_call: -
cdr3_nt: TGCAGCGTGGGGACCGGGACCCAGAACTATGGCTACACCTTC
cdr3_aa: CSVGTGTQNYGYTF

clone_size: -
v_call: TRBV19
j_call: TRBJ1-2
d_call: -
cdr3_nt: TGTGCCAGTAGTATAATTCCCCTCTATGGCTACACCTTC
cdr3_aa: CASSIIPLYGYTF

clone_size: many
v_call: TRBV12-3/TRBV12-4
j_call: TRBJ2-7
d_call: TRBD1
cdr3_nt: TGTGCCAGCAGTCCCGGACAGGGCGGTTTGAGGGAGCAGTACTTC
cdr3_aa: CASSPGQGGLREQYF

clone_size: many
v_call: TRBV5-1
j_call: TRBJ2-7
d_call: TRBD1
cdr3_nt: TGCGCCAGCAGCTCAACCGGGACAGGGTGGGAGCAGTACTTC
cdr3_aa: CASSSTGTGWEQYF